The T cell receptor (beta chain) described here comes from a study of T cells in Graves' hyperthyroidism and ophthalmopathy. Overall study context: Peripheral blood was acquired at first diagnosis, ahead of any therapy whatsoever. Overall study findings and caveats: A model using 13 V-J features told ophthalmopathy apart from stable hyperthyroidism.

Template material for amplifying TCR beta CDR3 regions consisted of RNA transcripts. A set of HTBI primers served as the primers for a first-round RT-PCR of the TCR CDR3. TCRdb re-called the multiplex PCR reads through MiXCR, storing one row per CDR3 protein. The sample comprises under 400,000 distinct CDR3 sequences, about 12% of which are singletons, and 9.2% rests with the top ten. The CDR3 loop spans 13 amino acids. Looked up from germline, CDR1 is MNHNS and CDR2 is SASEGT. V was pared by 7 bases and J by 5 bases, with 6 bases of the junction left unmatched. This clonotype was picked up many times. Its antigen is currently unknown. Exclusion followed for patients with uncontrolled infection, other autoimmune disease, pregnancy or lactation.

The chain employs TRBV6-1 and TRBJ1-1, with 8 bases fitting TRBD1. The receptor comes from a woman aged 18-30 years with Graves' hyperthyroidism. Sample: blood. The CDR3 DNA follows: TGTGCCAGCAAGATACAGGGGGAAACTGAAGCTTTCTTT. Residues: CASKIQGETEAFF.